This TCR beta chain was documented in a study of a mutant IDH1 vaccine in newly diagnosed glioma. As for the study in general: Vaccination of patients was performed eight times, in weeks 1, 3, 5, 7, 11, 15, 19 and 23. Beginning 4-6 weeks after radiotherapy alone, or with temozolomide cycles, vaccination took place. Mean patient age was around 40 years; around 60% were male and around 38% female. Previous care, which was radiotherapy, temozolomide, or both, most often involved both.

Time point described: week 11, during vaccination. It was 300 ug of mutant IDH1 20-mer peptide that made up each vaccine dose, given with topical imiquimod. Using immunoSEQ multiplex PCR, the repertoire was profiled, and TCRdb retains in-frame clones only, with some absent. Here the sample spans approximately 36,000 clones, 75% to 90% being singletons. As regards this clone: The antigen remains unidentified.

The CDR3 consists of 17 residues. The germline gives CDR1 LGHNA, CDR2 YNFKEQ. Trimming left V 3 bases short and J 1 base short, with 16 bases between. This TCR derives from a woman aged 25 to 45 with glioma. Some clones in this sample may be carry-over from other donors' samples. The sequencing here drew on peripheral blood mononuclear cells (PBMCs), taken from a glioma patient whose treatment included an IDH1 peptide vaccine. The genes are TRBV4-2 and TRBJ2-1, with D possibly TRBD2 on 5 matching bases. Here the CDR3 reads CASSHPLGGSSYNEQFF. CDR3 coding DNA: TGTGCCAGCAGCCACCCCCTTGGCGGGTCATCCTACAATGAGCAGTTCTTC.